The 2 T cell receptor beta chains below were found in one sample sequenced in a study of cytomegalovirus exposure and HLA in healthy donors. Primers included in the PCR were 60 Vbeta and 13 Jbeta primers. Repertoires were generated with immunoSEQ multiplex PCR, while TCRdb's copy carries only in-frame clones and drops some. The table has about 83,000 clones, 78% seen once; the top ten hold 5.5% to 7%. Source material: PBMCs. The receptors come from a man younger than 35 in good health and CMV-seropositive.

V gene TRBV29-1 combines with J gene TRBJ2-2; 11 nucleotides line up with TRBD2. The ends lost 4 bases at V and 7 bases at J; junction bases unmatched: 8. The CDR3 runs 15 residues. CDR1 is SQVTM and CDR2 is ANQGSEA in the germline V gene. CDR3: CSVAPTSGRVGELFF. The CDR3 DNA sequence: TGCAGCGTTGCCCCAACTAGCGGGAGAGTCGGGGAGCTGTTTTTT.

The V call is TRBV15, the J call TRBJ1-2, with unresolved D. This CDR3 region has 13 residues. Germline V gene data show CDR1 as LNHNV and CDR2 as YYDKDF (reference sequence). Trimming took off 8 bases at V and 5 bases at J, with 15 bases between the two ends. The CDR3, as DNA: TGTGCCACCGGGGAGGGAGAGGTGTATGGCTACACCTTC. It specifies CATGEGEVYGYTF.